This TCR beta chain stems from a study of T cells in tuberculosis. Across the study: A South African cohort included IGRA-negative adolescents, latently infected IGRA-positive adolescents and adults with active tuberculosis. PBMC were archived before or within 7 days of starting treatment.

Specified time point: new active TB diagnosis, blood taken before or within 7 days of starting treatment. Note on this clone: Its antigen is not identified.

Repertoires were generated with immunoSEQ multiplex PCR, while TCRdb's copy carries only in-frame clones and drops some. This table has tens of thousands of clones, approximately 89% appearing once. Findings and caveats of the study: Smaller alpha distances in active tuberculosis partly reflected shorter CDR3-alpha lengths.

The sample consisted of PBMCs, taken at tuberculosis diagnosis. The source of this sequence is an adult with tuberculosis.

This CDR3 is CASRGTASYEQYF. CDR3 DNA sequence: TGTGCCAGCAGGGGGACAGCCTCCTACGAGCAGTACTTC. The chain joins TRBV6-1 to TRBJ2-7, with TRBD1 matching 7 bases. The CDR3 is 13 residues long. Germline CDR1 MNHNS, CDR2 SASEGT. With V trimmed by 6 bases and J by 0 bases, 2 bases remained unmatched.